The present entry profiles one TCR beta chain with its context. Its matching antigen is unknown. A single record per CDR3 protein comes from TCRdb applying MiXCR to the 5' RACE reads. Altogether approximately 240,000 distinct CDR3 sequences are present, roughly 25% being singletons, with the ten largest covering over 0.55%. Germline lookup yields CDR1 WNHNN and CDR2 SYGVQD (reference sequence). There are 14 residues in the CDR3. V lost 4 bases and J 0 bases, leaving 7 bases between the germline ends. This record comes from a study of CD8 T cells in ankylosing spondylitis. Whole-study findings and limits: Made up of eight or nine highly homologous variants, a TCR beta motif appeared characteristic of ankylosing spondylitis blood. Past studies reported some motif variants in reactive arthritis synovial fluid and blood. Enrichment of disease-linked clones was reportedly significant in matched ankylosing spondylitis synovial fluid.

This TCR derives from a male donor with ankylosing spondylitis or in good health (not recorded which). The V gene is TRBV10-1, the J gene TRBJ2-1; D is undetermined. The sequenced material came from blood, either unsorted or a sorted T cell fraction (not recorded which). Here the CDR3 DNA reads TGCGCCAGCAGTGCGGCCATCTCCTACAATGAGCAGTTCTTC. The encoded protein is CASSAAISYNEQFF.